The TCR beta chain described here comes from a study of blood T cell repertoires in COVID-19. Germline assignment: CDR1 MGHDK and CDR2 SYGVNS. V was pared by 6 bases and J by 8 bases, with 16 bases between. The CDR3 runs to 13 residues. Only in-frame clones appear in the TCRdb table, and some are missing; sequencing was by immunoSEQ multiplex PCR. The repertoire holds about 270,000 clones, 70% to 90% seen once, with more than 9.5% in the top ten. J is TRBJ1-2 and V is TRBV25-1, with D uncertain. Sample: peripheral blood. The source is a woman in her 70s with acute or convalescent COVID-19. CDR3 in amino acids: CASRADGLLGYTF. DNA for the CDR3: TGTGCCAGCAGAGCGGACGGACTGTTGGGCTACACCTTC.